One sample yielded the 2 T cell receptor beta chains listed below, sequenced in a study of control samples from healthy donors and cancer patients. Sequencing used immunoSEQ multiplex PCR; TCRdb keeps in-frame clones, though not all of them. The data contain 130,000 to 150,000 clones, 90% to 95% of them singletons. The specimen sequenced was blood. These receptors came from a man between 18 and 35 years old in good health.

CDR3: CASSRATGGWNTEAFF. CDR3 nucleotide sequence: TGTGCCAGCAGCAGGGCGACAGGGGGCTGGAACACTGAAGCTTTCTTT. This chain uses TRBV5-6 with TRBJ1-1, with 10 bases that match TRBD1. Losses at the gene ends were 4 bases for V and 1 base for J; bases not matched to a gene: 7. Germline assignment: CDR1 SGHDT and CDR2 YYEEEE. The CDR3 has 16 amino acids.

The gene calls are TRBV6-6 and TRBJ1-4, with D maybe TRBD1 (6 bases). The CDR3 runs to 14 residues. CDR1 is MNHNY and CDR2 is SVGAGI in the germline V gene (reference sequence). The V end was cut by 1 base, the J end by 8 bases, with 11 bases between. The DNA of the CDR3 is TGTGCCAGCAGTTACTACAGGGCACGGGAAAAACTGTTTTTT. Its protein product is CASSYYRAREKLFF.